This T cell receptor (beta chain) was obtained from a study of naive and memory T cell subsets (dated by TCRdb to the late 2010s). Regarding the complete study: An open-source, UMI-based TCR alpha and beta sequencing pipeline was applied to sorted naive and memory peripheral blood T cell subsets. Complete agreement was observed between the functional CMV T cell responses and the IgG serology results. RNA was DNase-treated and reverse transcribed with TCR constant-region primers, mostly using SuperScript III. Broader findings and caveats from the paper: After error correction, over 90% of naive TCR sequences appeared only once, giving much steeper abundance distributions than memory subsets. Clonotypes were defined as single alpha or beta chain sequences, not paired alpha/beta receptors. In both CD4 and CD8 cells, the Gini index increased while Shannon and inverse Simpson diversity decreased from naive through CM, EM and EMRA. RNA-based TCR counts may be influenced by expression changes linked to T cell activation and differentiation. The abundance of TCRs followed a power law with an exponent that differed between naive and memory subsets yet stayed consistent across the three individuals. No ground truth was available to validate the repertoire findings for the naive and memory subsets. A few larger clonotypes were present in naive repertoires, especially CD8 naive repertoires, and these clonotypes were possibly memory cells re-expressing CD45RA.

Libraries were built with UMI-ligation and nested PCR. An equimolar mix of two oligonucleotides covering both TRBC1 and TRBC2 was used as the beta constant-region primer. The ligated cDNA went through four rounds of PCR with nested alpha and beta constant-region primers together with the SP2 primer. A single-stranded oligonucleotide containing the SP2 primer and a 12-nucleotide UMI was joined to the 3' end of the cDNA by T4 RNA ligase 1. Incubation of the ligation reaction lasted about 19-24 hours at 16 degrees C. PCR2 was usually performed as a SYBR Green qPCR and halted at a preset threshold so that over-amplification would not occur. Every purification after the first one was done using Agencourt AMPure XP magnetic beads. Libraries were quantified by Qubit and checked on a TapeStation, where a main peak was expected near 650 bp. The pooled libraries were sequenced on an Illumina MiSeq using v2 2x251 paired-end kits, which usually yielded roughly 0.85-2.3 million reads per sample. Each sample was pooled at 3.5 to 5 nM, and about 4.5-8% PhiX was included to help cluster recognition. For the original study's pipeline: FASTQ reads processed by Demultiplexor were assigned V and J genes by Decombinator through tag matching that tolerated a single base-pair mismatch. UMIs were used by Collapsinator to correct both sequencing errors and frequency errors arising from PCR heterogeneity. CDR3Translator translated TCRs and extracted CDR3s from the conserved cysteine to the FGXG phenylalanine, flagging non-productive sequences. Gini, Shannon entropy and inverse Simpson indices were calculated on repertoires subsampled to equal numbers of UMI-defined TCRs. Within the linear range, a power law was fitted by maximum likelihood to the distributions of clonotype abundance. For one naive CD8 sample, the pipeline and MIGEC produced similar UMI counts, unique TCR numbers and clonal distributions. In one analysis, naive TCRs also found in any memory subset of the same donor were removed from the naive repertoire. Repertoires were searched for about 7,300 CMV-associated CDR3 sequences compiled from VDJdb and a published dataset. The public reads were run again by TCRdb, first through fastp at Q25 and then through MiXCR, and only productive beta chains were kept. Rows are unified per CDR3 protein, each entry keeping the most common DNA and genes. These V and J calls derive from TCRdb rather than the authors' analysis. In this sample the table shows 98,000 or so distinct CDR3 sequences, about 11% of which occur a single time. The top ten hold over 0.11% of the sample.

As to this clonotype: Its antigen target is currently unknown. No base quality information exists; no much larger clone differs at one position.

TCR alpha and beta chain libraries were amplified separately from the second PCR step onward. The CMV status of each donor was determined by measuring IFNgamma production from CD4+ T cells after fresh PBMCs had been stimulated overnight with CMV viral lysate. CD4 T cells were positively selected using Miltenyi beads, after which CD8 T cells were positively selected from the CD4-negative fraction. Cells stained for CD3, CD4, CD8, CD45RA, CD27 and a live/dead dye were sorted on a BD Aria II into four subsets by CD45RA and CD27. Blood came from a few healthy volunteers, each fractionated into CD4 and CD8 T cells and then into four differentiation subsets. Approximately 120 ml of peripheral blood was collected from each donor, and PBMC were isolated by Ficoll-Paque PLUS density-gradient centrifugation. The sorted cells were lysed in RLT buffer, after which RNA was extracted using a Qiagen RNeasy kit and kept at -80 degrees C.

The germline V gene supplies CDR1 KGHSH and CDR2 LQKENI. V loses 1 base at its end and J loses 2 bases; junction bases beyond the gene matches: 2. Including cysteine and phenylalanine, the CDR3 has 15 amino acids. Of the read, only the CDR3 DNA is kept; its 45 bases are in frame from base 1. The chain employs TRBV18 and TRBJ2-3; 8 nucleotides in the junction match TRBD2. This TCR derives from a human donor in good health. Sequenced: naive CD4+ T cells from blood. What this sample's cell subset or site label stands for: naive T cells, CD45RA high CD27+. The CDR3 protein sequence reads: CASSPQRGNTDTQYF. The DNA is TGTGCCAGCTCACCACAGCGGGGGAACACAGATACGCAGTATTTT. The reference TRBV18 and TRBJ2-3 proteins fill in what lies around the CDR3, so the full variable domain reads NAGVMQNPRHLVRRRGQEARLRCSPMKGHSHVYWYRQLPEEGLKFMVYLQKENIIDESGMPKERFSAEFPKEGPSILRIQQVVRGDSAAYFCASSPQRGNTDTQYFGPGTRLTVL.